Listed below are T cell receptor beta chains from one sample, sequenced in a study of OX40 agonist ivuxolimab in advanced cancers. Method: immunoSEQ multiplex PCR; TCRdb's copy keeps in-frame clones and lacks some. Here the sample spans tens of thousands of clones, about 87% being singletons. The sequenced sample was CD4+ or CD8+ T cells sorted from blood, obtained in a trial of the OX40 agonist ivuxolimab. The receptors stem from an adult with an advanced solid tumor such as melanoma, head and neck, liver or kidney cancer. Each CDR3 is given with its conserved first and last residue. D genes are given only for firm matches. Only part of the rows carry a size: once, few, many, or a class if the clone is expanded.

J gene,D gene,CDR3 length,clone size,V gene,CDR3 DNA,CDR3 protein
TRBJ2-2,-,15,-,TRBV6-1,TGTGCCAGCAGTGAACAGCCCTCGAACACCGGGGAGCTGTTTTTT,CASSEQPSNTGELFF
TRBJ2-2,-,15,-,TRBV5-5,TGTGCCAGCAGCTGGAGTGGCGGAACCACCGGGGAGCTGTTTTTT,CASSWSGGTTGELFF
TRBJ1-4,-,14,-,TRBV5-8,TGTGCCAGCAGCTTGATGGGGGATAATGAAAAACTGTTTTTT,CASSLMGDNEKLFF
TRBJ1-3,-,17,-,TRBV6-1,TGTGCCAGCAGTGAAAGGGGGGTCAGGCGATCTGGAAACACCATATATTTT,CASSERGVRRSGNTIYF
TRBJ2-2,-,14,-,TRBV5-6,TGTGCCAGCAGCAAGAGAGCGTCGACCGGGGAGCTGTTTTTT,CASSKRASTGELFF
TRBJ1-1,TRBD1,15,-,TRBV29-1,TGCAGCGCCTACCCCAGGGGGCGGGTGAACACTGAAGCTTTCTTT,CSAYPRGRVNTEAFF
TRBJ2-7,-,14,once,TRBV5-5,TGTGCCAGCAGCAGACTATATCAGGGAGACGAGCAGTACTTC,CASSRLYQGDEQYF
TRBJ2-1,TRBD2,16,-,TRBV18,TGTGCCAGCTCACCTCGACTAGCGGGAGGGTACAATGAGCAGTTCTTC,CASSPRLAGGYNEQFF
TRBJ1-2,-,14,-,TRBV28,TGCGCCAGCTATGGGGGAGCAGAGCACTATGGCTACACCTTC,CASYGGAEHYGYTF
TRBJ2-2,-,16,once,TRBV5-1,TGCGCCAGCAGCTTGAATGCAGGGACGAACACCGGGGAGCTGTTTTTT,CASSLNAGTNTGELFF
TRBJ1-2,-,13,-,TRBV15,TGTGCCACCAGCAGAGAAGGATTGGGGGGCTACACCTTC,CATSREGLGGYTF
TRBJ2-4,-,16,once,TRBV14,TGTGCCAGCAGCCCCCCCACGGAAGGTGGCAAAAACATTCAGTACTTC,CASSPPTEGGKNIQYF
TRBJ2-1,-,16,-,TRBV7-3,TGTGCCAGCAGCCCCAGATGGACTAATTCCTACAATGAGCAGTTCTTC,CASSPRWTNSYNEQFF
TRBJ1-5,TRBD1,14,-,TRBV28,TGTGCCAGCAGTTTATCAGACAGGGGCGGGCCCCAGCATTTT,CASSLSDRGGPQHF
TRBJ1-5,-,14,once,TRBV6-5,TGTGCCAGCAGTTACTCGAGGGGGGATCAGCCCCAGCATTTT,CASSYSRGDQPQHF
TRBJ2-3,-,16,-,TRBV14,TGTGCCAGCAGCCAGGCCGACTGGTACCACACAGATACGCAGTATTTT,CASSQADWYHTDTQYF
TRBJ2-1,-,13,few,TRBV7-3,TGTGCCAGCAGCTTAAATACCTACAATGAGCAGTTCTTC,CASSLNTYNEQFF
TRBJ1-5,-,15,few,TRBV5-8,TGTGCCAGCAGCTTTGGAGGGAGGAGAAATCAGCCCCAGCATTTT,CASSFGGRRNQPQHF
TRBJ2-1,-,14,once,TRBV7-8,TGTGCCAGCAGCTTTTCGGGACTTCCCAATGAGCAGTTCTTC,CASSFSGLPNEQFF
TRBJ2-1,TRBD2,16,medium-sized,TRBV7-7,TGTGCTAGCAGCCCTAGGGCTAGCGGCTCCTACAATGAGCAGTTCTTC,CASSPRASGSYNEQFF
TRBJ2-2,-,11,-,TRBV27,TGTGCCAGCAGATACGGAGGGGAGCTGTTTTTT,CASRYGGELFF
TRBJ2-5,-,16,-,TRBV9,TGTGCCAGCAGCGCCGGAGGGCTCCCGCCAGCAGAGACCCAGTACTTC,CASSAGGLPPAETQYF
TRBJ2-1,TRBD1,17,-,TRBV28,TGTGCCAGCAGTTTATGGGGGACAGGGGGCGGATACAATGAGCAGTTCTTC,CASSLWGTGGGYNEQFF
TRBJ1-4,TRBD1,15,-,TRBV6-1,TGTGCCAGCAGTGTTACGGGACAGCCAAATGAAAAACTGTTTTTT,CASSVTGQPNEKLFF
TRBJ1-1,-,13,-,TRBV4-1,TGCGCCAGCAGCCAAGATGCGGGTGGCGAAGCTTTCTTT,CASSQDAGGEAFF
TRBJ1-1,-,14,once,TRBV2,TGTGCCAGCAGTGAGGTCAACGTGAACACTGAAGCTTTCTTT,CASSEVNVNTEAFF
TRBJ2-2,TRBD1,16,-,TRBV28,TGTGCCAGCATCCTTGGGGGACAGGGGAACACCGGGGAGCTGTTTTTT,CASILGGQGNTGELFF
TRBJ1-1,-,16,-,TRBV5-1,TGCGCCAGCAGCTTGGGTGGACCGGTTATGAACACTGAAGCTTTCTTT,CASSLGGPVMNTEAFF
TRBJ1-3,-,14,-,TRBV15,TGTGCCACCAGCTCGGGAAGCCGCGGAAACACCATATATTTT,CATSSGSRGNTIYF
TRBJ1-2,-,13,-,TRBV7-2,TGTGCCAGCAGCTTGCCTGGAAACTATGGCTACACCTTC,CASSLPGNYGYTF
TRBJ1-4,-,15,-,TRBV28,TGTGCCACCGAGGTTTCGGCAGGGGCAGGGGAAAAACTGTTTTTT,CATEVSAGAGEKLFF
TRBJ1-5,TRBD1,15,-,TRBV19,TGTGCCACCTCCCAGGGACAGGGAGTTGGTCAGCCCCAGCATTTT,CATSQGQGVGQPQHF
TRBJ2-7,TRBD2,14,-,TRBV7-2,TGTGCCAGCAGCTCTCCTTGGACTAGCTACGAGCAGTACTTC,CASSSPWTSYEQYF
TRBJ2-3,-,13,-,TRBV7-3,TGTGCCAGCAGCGAAAGAGGGGGAGATACGCAGTATTTT,CASSERGGDTQYF
TRBJ1-3,TRBD1,16,-,TRBV5-8,TGTGCCAGCAGCTTGGGCCAGGGGGCGGCTGGAAACACCATATATTTT,CASSLGQGAAGNTIYF
TRBJ2-1,TRBD2,16,-,TRBV4-1,TGCGCCAGCAGCCAAGGTAGCGGGAGGTTAGGGAATGAGCAGTTCTTC,CASSQGSGRLGNEQFF
TRBJ2-3,TRBD2,15,-,TRBV6-5,TGTGCCAGCGGCAGAGCGGGAGGTCTCACAGATACGCAGTATTTT,CASGRAGGLTDTQYF
TRBJ2-7,TRBD1,14,-,TRBV18,TGTGCCAGCTCACCAGGACAGGGCCCCCTTGAGCAGTACTTC,CASSPGQGPLEQYF
TRBJ1-5,-,15,-,TRBV28,TGTGCCAGCACCCTATTTCGGGTGACCAATCAGCCCCAGCATTTT,CASTLFRVTNQPQHF
TRBJ1-5,-,13,-,TRBV30,TGTGCCTGGAGCGGGTCGATACTTCAGCCCCAGCATTTT,CAWSGSILQPQHF
TRBJ2-1,TRBD2,22,once,TRBV10-3,TGTGCCATCAGGGGGACAGGGTCCCCGACTAGCGGGAGTATAGGCTCCTACAATGAGCAGTTCTTC,CAIRGTGSPTSGSIGSYNEQFF
TRBJ2-3,TRBD2,16,-,TRBV6-1,TGTGCCAGCAGTGAACGTCTAGCGGGGGGCACACGTACGCAGTATTTT,CASSERLAGGTRTQYF
TRBJ2-2,-,15,-,TRBV19,TGTGCCAGTAGTGAATCCGGGACATACACCGGGGAGCTGTTTTTT,CASSESGTYTGELFF
TRBJ2-7,-,12,-,TRBV7-2,TGTGCCAGCAGCTTAGATAACCTCGAGCAGTACTTC,CASSLDNLEQYF
TRBJ1-3,-,14,-,TRBV6-5,TGTGCCAGCAGTTACGGGCAGGCTGGAAACACCATATATTTT,CASSYGQAGNTIYF
TRBJ2-5,-,13,-,TRBV15,TGTGCCACCAGCAGGGACCACCAAGAGACCCAGTACTTC,CATSRDHQETQYF
TRBJ2-5,TRBD2,16,-,TRBV25-1,TGTGCCAGCAGTGAATGGGGCGGGAGGGTCGAAGAGACCCAGTACTTC,CASSEWGGRVEETQYF
TRBJ1-1,-,14,-,TRBV19,TGTGCCAGTAGCATAGGCCTTATCCAGGGGCGAGCTTTCTTT,CASSIGLIQGRAFF
TRBJ2-3,TRBD1,14,-,TRBV5-1,TGCGCCAGCAGCTTTGGACAGGGAGGAGATACGCAGTATTTT,CASSFGQGGDTQYF
TRBJ2-6,-,17,once,TRBV5-4,TGTGCCAGCAGCCCAGGGGCAGGTCTTCCTGGGGCCAACGTCCTGACTTTC,CASSPGAGLPGANVLTF
TRBJ2-1,-,16,-,TRBV5-1,TGCGCCAGCAGCTTTCATGCGAGGGCCGAGGAGAATGAGCAGTTCTTC,CASSFHARAEENEQFF
TRBJ2-3,TRBD2,13,-,TRBV30,TGTGCCTGGAAAGCGGGAGTTGCAGATACGCAGTATTTT,CAWKAGVADTQYF
TRBJ1-1,-,14,-,TRBV28,TGTGCCAGCAGTTTACTCCTATTGGACGTCGGCGCTTTCTTT,CASSLLLLDVGAFF
TRBJ2-1,TRBD2,16,-,TRBV11-2,TGTGCCAGCAGCTTAGGGGCGGGGGGAGGACTTAATGAGCAGTTCTTC,CASSLGAGGGLNEQFF
TRBJ1-1,-,14,-,TRBV6-6,TGTGCCAGCAGTTTCCGGACAGAGAACACTGAAGCTTTCTTT,CASSFRTENTEAFF
TRBJ2-7,-,18,-,TRBV4-2,TGTGCCAGCAGCTCACACCTGCGCCCGGTAAGGGGAACCTACGAGCAGTACTTC,CASSSHLRPVRGTYEQYF
TRBJ1-4,-,15,few,TRBV10-2,TGCGCCAGCAGGAACCGGCCAGAGGCTAATGAAAAACTGTTTTTT,CASRNRPEANEKLFF
TRBJ2-7,-,13,-,TRBV6-5,TGTGCCAGCAGAACACCTACCCTTGGGGAAGAGTACTTC,CASRTPTLGEEYF
TRBJ2-4,-,10,-,TRBV30,TGTGCCTGGAGTGGGAACATTCAGTACTTC,CAWSGNIQYF